The 27 T cell receptor beta chains below were found in one sample sequenced in a study of CD8 T cells in ankylosing spondylitis. TCRdb recomputed calls from the 5' RACE reads with MiXCR, one row per CDR3 protein. The sample lists a few hundred thousand distinct CDR3 sequences, over 8.5% occurring once. Material for sequencing was blood, either unsorted or a sorted T cell fraction (not recorded which). The receptors were gathered from a male donor with ankylosing spondylitis or in good health (not recorded which).

This chain links TRBV30 with TRBJ1-3; tentative D call: TRBD1 (5 bases). The V end was cut by 4 bases, the J end by 0 bases, with 10 bases between. Germline lookup yields CDR1 GTSNPN and CDR2 SVGIG (reference sequence). This CDR3 is built from 14 residues. The CDR3 protein is CAWNRLISGNTIYF. The CDR3 coding sequence is TGTGCCTGGAACAGGCTCATCTCTGGAAACACCATATATTTT.

The V gene is TRBV2, the J gene TRBJ1-4, with no clear D. CDR1 and CDR2 (germline): SNHLY, FYNNEI. The CDR3 is 12 residues long. V shed 10 bases and J shed 5 bases, with 11 bases lying between them. The CDR3 is CATRRLNEKLFF. The CDR3 coding sequence is TGTGCCACCCGGCGACTAAATGAAAAACTGTTTTTT.

This chain connects TRBV7-9 to TRBJ2-1; a weak D match, TRBD2 (6 bases). Trimming cost V 3 bases and J 7 bases, with 13 bases left between them. This CDR3 has 14 residues. Germline V lookup: CDR1 SEHNR, CDR2 FQNEAQ (reference sequence). CDR3 in amino acids: CASSFRDSPNEQFF. The CDR3 nucleotides are TGTGCCAGCAGCTTCCGGGACTCTCCGAATGAGCAGTTCTTC.

The chain joins TRBV3-1 to TRBJ1-1, with D unclear. Looked up from germline, CDR1 is LGHDT and CDR2 is YNNKEL (reference sequence). V was trimmed by 0 bases and J by 6 bases, leaving 11 bases between them. The CDR3 is made up of 14 amino acids. The CDR3 protein is CASSQETGRAEAFF. Written as DNA, the CDR3 is TGTGCCAGCAGCCAAGAGACGGGTAGGGCTGAAGCTTTCTTT.

Many counts were recorded for this clonotype. The chain carries TRBV12-3 or TRBV12-4 and TRBJ2-2; D not resolved. This CDR3 has 12 amino acids. Trimming left V 6 bases short and J 8 bases short, with 10 bases between. CDR3 DNA sequence: TGTGCCAGCAGCCCTGGCCGAGGGGAGCTGTTTTTT. This sequence encodes CASSPGRGELFF.

This clonotype was detected ten times or more. The V and J genes are TRBV5-1 and TRBJ1-2, with D tentatively TRBD1 (6 bases). Germline V lookup: CDR1 SGHRS, CDR2 YFSETQ. The CDR3 covers 15 residues. V was cut by 0 bases and J by 6 bases, with 15 bases left in between. The CDR3 region has the DNA TGCGCCAGCAGCTTGGCCGGCAGGGGTTTTGATGGCTACACCTTC. Its protein product is CASSLAGRGFDGYTF.

This clonotype has a count of ten or more. This rearrangement joins TRBV4-2 to TRBJ2-2; no reliable D call. Per germline, CDR1 LGHNA and CDR2 YNFKEQ. The CDR3 totals 14 residues. The V gene lost 4 bases and the J gene lost 4 bases, with 10 bases spanning the gap. The CDR3 reads CASSRQRATGELFF. In nucleotides, the CDR3 is TGTGCCAGCAGCCGCCAGAGAGCCACCGGGGAGCTGTTTTTT.

In its sample, this clonotype was seen a few times. The CDR3 sequence is CASSSTAAPSGTQYF. Written as DNA, the CDR3 is TGTGCCAGCAGCTCCACCGCGGCCCCGAGCGGGACCCAGTACTTC. The chain couples TRBV11-2 to TRBJ2-5; possibly TRBD2 for D (5 bases). V was shortened by 4 bases and J by 7 bases, with 19 bases between the two germline ends. In germline, CDR1 is SGHAT, CDR2 FQNNGV. The CDR3 runs to 15 residues.

The gene calls are TRBV3-1 and TRBJ2-5; TRBD1 is a possible D gene (6 bases). Per the germline V gene, CDR1 is LGHDT and CDR2 is YNNKEL (reference sequence). CDR3 length: 14 residues. The ends were cut back, 4 bases at V and 1 base at J, with 10 bases in the middle. The DNA of the CDR3 is TGTGCCAGCAGCCTCGAGACAGGCCAAGAGACCCAGTACTTC. This gives the protein CASSLETGQETQYF.

In this sample, this clonotype turned up many times. V usage is TRBV12-3 or TRBV12-4 and J usage is TRBJ1-1, with D perhaps TRBD1 (5 bases). V lost 6 bases to trimming and J lost 6 bases, with 14 bases between them. The CDR3 extends over 13 amino acids. Here the CDR3 reads CASSPRGLAEAFF. CDR3 nucleotide sequence: TGTGCCAGCAGCCCTAGGGGTTTGGCTGAAGCTTTCTTT.

This clonotype was seen at least ten times. This rearrangement joins TRBV12-5 to TRBJ2-1; tentatively, D is TRBD2 (6 bases). The V end was cut by 1 base, the J end by 9 bases, with 22 bases between. Germline CDR1 and CDR2: LGHNT and FRNRAP. This CDR3 contains 17 residues. The CDR3 reads CASGLAVGGSGTTEQFF. As DNA, the CDR3 is TGTGCTAGTGGTTTGGCCGTTGGGGGGAGTGGCACAACTGAGCAGTTCTTC.

At least ten counts were recorded for this clonotype. This chain joins TRBV19 and TRBJ1-5; no definite D call. Per the germline V gene, CDR1 is LNHDA and CDR2 is SQIVND (reference sequence). The length of the CDR3 is 15 residues. Trimming cost V 8 bases and J 0 bases, with 14 bases left between them. For the CDR3, the DNA is TGTGCCAGTGGCCGGGAGATAAATAGCAATCAGCCCCAGCATTTT. Protein: CASGREINSNQPQHF.

The chain combines TRBV7-8 with TRBJ2-3, with D tentatively TRBD1 or TRBD2 (5 bases each). Germline V lookup: CDR1 SGHVS, CDR2 FQNEAQ. V gave up 4 bases and J gave up 8 bases, with 19 bases separating them. The CDR3 loop spans 15 amino acids. In nucleotides, the CDR3 is TGTGCCAGCAGCTCTTTTGGGGGAGCTGGTAGTACGCAGTATTTT. Encoded protein: CASSSFGGAGSTQYF.

This clonotype was detected ten times or more. The chain couples TRBV3-1 to TRBJ2-3; D remains ambiguous. Germline V CDR1 and CDR2: LGHDT, YNNKEL (reference sequence). The CDR3 totals 14 residues. V shed 1 base and J shed 5 bases, with 10 bases lying between them. The CDR3 spells CASSQVNVEDTQYF. CDR3 nucleotides: TGTGCCAGCAGCCAAGTCAATGTGGAAGATACGCAGTATTTT.

This clonotype came up many times. The V gene is TRBV10-3, the J gene TRBJ1-1; D might be TRBD1 (5 bases). Trimming took off 3 bases at V and 7 bases at J, with 12 bases between the two ends. CDR3 length: 13 amino acids. CDR1 and CDR2 from the germline V gene are ENHRY and SYGVKD. CDR3 in amino acids: CAISDTQGLEAFF. CDR3 nucleotides: TGTGCCATCAGTGATACTCAGGGTCTTGAAGCTTTCTTT.

J is TRBJ2-7 and V is TRBV20-1; D unresolved. V lost 4 bases to trimming and J lost 2 bases, with 15 bases between them. Germline CDR1 reads DFQATT; CDR2 reads SNEGSKA (reference sequence). The CDR3 extends over 14 amino acids. The DNA for the CDR3 is TGCAGTGCTACCGACACCAATGGACCCTACGAGCAGTACTTC. It translates to CSATDTNGPYEQYF.

This chain connects TRBV27 to TRBJ2-2; a weak D match, TRBD2 (7 bases). Germline CDR1 MNHEY, CDR2 SMNVEV (reference sequence). The germline V and J ends were trimmed by 7 bases and 4 bases, with 13 bases remaining between them. The CDR3 totals 14 residues. Written as DNA, the CDR3 is TGTGCCAGCAAGTGGGGGGGCCCCACCGGGGAGCTGTTTTTT. Amino acids: CASKWGGPTGELFF.

This clonotype was counted at least ten times. CDR3 amino acids: CASSERTGSNYGYTF. Written as DNA, the CDR3 is TGTGCCAGCAGTGAAAGGACAGGGTCAAACTATGGCTACACCTTC. The V and J genes are TRBV2 and TRBJ1-2, with 8 nucleotides matching TRBD1. V dropped 2 bases and J dropped 2; count of bases not matched to a gene: 4. The CDR3 has 15 amino acids. From germline, CDR1 is SNHLY and CDR2 FYNNEI.

This clonotype was seen at least ten times. The V and J genes are TRBV5-1 and TRBJ2-1, with D perhaps assigned TRBD1 or TRBD2 (5 bases each). The V end lost 4 bases, the J end lost 8 bases, and 19 bases lay between the germline ends. Germline assignment: CDR1 SGHRS and CDR2 YFSETQ. This CDR3 has 15 residues. CDR3 nucleotides: TGCGCCAGCAGCAAGGGACCGGACCCCATAGATGAGCAGTTCTTC. This gives the protein CASSKGPDPIDEQFF.

In this sample, this clonotype turned up many times. The chain employs TRBV20-1 and TRBJ1-2; no clear D. The V end was cut by 0 bases, the J end by 8 bases, with 10 bases between. This CDR3 region has 12 residues. Germline CDR1 and CDR2: DFQATT and SNEGSKA (reference sequence). CDR3 sequence reads: CSARERFGGYTF. The CDR3, as DNA: TGCAGTGCTAGAGAGAGATTCGGGGGCTACACCTTC.

This clonotype was found many times. The CDR3 nucleotides read TGTGCCAACCGGGACAGGGACTCCTACGAGCAGTACTTC. It translates to CANRDRDSYEQYF. The chain recombines TRBV28 with TRBJ2-7, with TRBD1 identical over 9 bases. V gave up 10 bases and J gave up 0 bases; unmatched junction bases: 4. CDR1 and CDR2 (germline): MDHEN, SYDVKM. CDR3 length: 13 residues. The entire variable domain, with the rest obtained from reference TRBV28 and TRBJ2-7, is as follows: DVKVTQSSRYLVKRTGEKVFLECVQDMDHENMFWYRQDPGLGLRLIYFSYDVKMKEKGDIPEGYSVSREKKERFSLILESASTNQTSMYLCANRDRDSYEQYFGPGTRLTVT.

With respect to this clonotype: A much larger clone differs from this one at a single base, so this may be a read error. J is TRBJ1-1 and V is TRBV20-1; D uncertain. Trimming left V 8 bases short and J 1 base short, with 14 bases between. Germline values: CDR1 DFQATT, CDR2 SNEGSKA (reference sequence). CDR3 length: 13 amino acids. The CDR3 loop is CSLKLGANTEAFF. The CDR3 DNA follows: TGCAGTCTTAAACTGGGAGCGAACACTGAAGCTTTCTTT.

This clonotype was counted between two and nine times. This chain uses TRBV24-1 with TRBJ2-3; 11 bases line up with TRBD2. Unmatched junction bases numbered 12, after V lost 4 bases and J lost 1 base. The CDR3 is 19 amino acids. Germline lookup yields CDR1 KGHDR and CDR2 SFDVKD. CDR3 residues: CATSERGLAARERTDTQYF. In DNA, the CDR3 is TGTGCCACCAGTGAACGGGGACTAGCGGCTCGAGAGCGCACAGATACGCAGTATTTT.

The table lists this clonotype with many counts. The chain carries TRBV7-7 and TRBJ2-7; D not resolved. Germline V gene lookup returns CDR1 SSHAT and CDR2 FNYEAQ (reference sequence). The CDR3 spans 14 residues. V was pared by 3 bases and J by 0 bases, with 9 bases between. Here the CDR3 reads CASSFRIGSYEQYF. The CDR3 nucleotides are TGTGCCAGCAGCTTCCGAATCGGCTCCTACGAGCAGTACTTC.

This clonotype was seen repeatedly, ten times or more. This rearrangement joins TRBV20-1 to TRBJ2-7; TRBD2 matches at 8 bases. Trimming removed 6 bases from V and 4 bases from J; junction bases left unmatched: 8. This CDR3 has 13 amino acids. Germline V CDR1 and CDR2: DFQATT, SNEGSKA (reference sequence). CDR3 nucleotides: TGCAGTGCGAAAGGACTAGCCGCGTACGAGCAGTACTTC. Translating gives CSAKGLAAYEQYF.

The sample holds many counts of this clonotype. The V call is TRBV10-3, the J call TRBJ2-2; either TRBD1 or TRBD2 may fit D (5 bases each). CDR3 length: 15 residues. CDR1 is ENHRY and CDR2 is SYGVKD in the germline V gene. V lost 4 bases, J lost 7 bases, and 16 bases lay in between. DNA for the CDR3: TGTGCCATCAGTGGAGGGCCGGACATGGTCGGGGAGCTGTTTTTT. Translating gives CAISGGPDMVGELFF.

This clonotype was seen repeatedly, ten times or more. The chain combines TRBV15 with TRBJ2-7, with D perhaps being TRBD1 or TRBD2 (5 bases each). Germline assignment: CDR1 LNHNV and CDR2 YYDKDF (reference sequence). The CDR3 has 19 residues. V gave up 1 base and J gave up 3 bases, with 25 bases separating them. CDR3 region: CATSRAGQSAGLSLYEQYF. The CDR3 DNA is TGTGCCACCAGCAGAGCGGGGCAATCGGCTGGTTTGAGCCTCTACGAGCAGTACTTC.